The present entry profiles one T cell receptor beta chain with its context. This record comes from a study of blood T cell repertoires in COVID-19. About the study: Sources were T cells, B-cell-depleted T cells, or PBMCs; the material itself was cDNA or gDNA.

Germline V CDR1 and CDR2: KGHSH, LQKENI. The trim removed 3 bases at V and 3 bases at J, leaving 1 base unmatched. The CDR3 loop spans 13 amino acids. Per the original data handling: The authors estimated nucleated cell counts from reference gene primer amplification. The table came from immunoSEQ multiplex PCR; TCRdb's copy has only in-frame clones and leaves some out. For V, J and clone size, that table is used; D and trimming come from the DNA. The sample has about 23,000 clones, 65% to 90% seen once; the top ten hold around 17%. The V gene is TRBV18, the J gene TRBJ1-2; 7 positions agree with TRBD1. The receptor was derived from a human donor with acute or convalescent COVID-19. The donor label of this sample is uncertain. The sample was peripheral blood. Here the CDR3 reads CASSPQGDYGYTF. The CDR3 coding sequence is TGTGCCAGCTCACCCCAGGGGGACTATGGCTACACCTTC.